A selection of T cell receptor beta chains follows, all from one sample in a study of shared clonotypes between healthy human individuals. Some clones are missing from TCRdb's copy, which holds only in-frame ones; the method was immunoSEQ multiplex PCR. This sample has around 1.9 million clones; 90% to 95% occur once, and the top ten carry 1.7%. The sequencing sample was made of naive CD8+ T cells from PBMCs. The receptors stem from a man between 18 and 29 years old in good health. Some clones in this sample may be carry-over from other donors' samples. Both conserved end residues are part of each CDR3. Fields, in order: CDR3 DNA, CDR3 protein, J gene, clone size, V gene, D gene. A D gene is named only where the DNA matches it firmly. A clone size is listed for some rows: how often the clone was seen (once, few, many), or a class if it is expanded.

TGTGCCAGCAACCCTATCCAGGGGGACGGGAGAAACATTCAGTACTTC,CASNPIQGDGRNIQYF,TRBJ2-4,-,TRBV7-9,-
TGTGCCAGTAGTGCGGCCAGGGGGCCCTACGAGCAGTACTTC,CASSAARGPYEQYF,TRBJ2-7,-,TRBV19,TRBD1
TGTGCCAGCAGCTTCGGGACAGGAGGGACGGGGGAGCTGTTTTTT,CASSFGTGGTGELFF,TRBJ2-2,-,TRBV5-6,TRBD1
TGTGCCAGCAGCTTAGTCACATACCCTAACTACGAGCAGTACTTC,CASSLVTYPNYEQYF,TRBJ2-7,-,TRBV7-2,-
TGCGCCAGCAGCCCTCGTGGGAAAGAGGACAGTCGTCTAAATGAGCAGTTCTTC,CASSPRGKEDSRLNEQFF,TRBJ2-1,-,TRBV4-1,-
TGTGCCAGTTCGGGGTTTTTGGGTGAGCAGTACTTC,CASSGFLGEQYF,TRBJ2-7,-,TRBV6-6,-
TGCAGCGCCGGACAGGCCACCGGGGAGCTGTTTTTT,CSAGQATGELFF,TRBJ2-2,-,TRBV29-1,TRBD1
TGTGCCAGCAGCGTCTCGCCCCTACACCCTAGCACAGATACGCAGTATTTT,CASSVSPLHPSTDTQYF,TRBJ2-3,-,TRBV9,-
TGTGCCAGCAGCTTAGAAAATTCGGGACTTGGGAACACTGAAGCTTTCTTT,CASSLENSGLGNTEAFF,TRBJ1-1,-,TRBV7-8,-
TGTGCCAGTCAGGGTAGTAGTGAAGCTTTCTTT,CASQGSSEAFF,TRBJ1-1,-,TRBV27,-
TGTGCCAGCAGGGACAACAGGGGAGCCTACAATGAGCAGTTCTTC,CASRDNRGAYNEQFF,TRBJ2-1,-,TRBV5-8,TRBD1
TGTGCCAGAGGGTTTGGGGCCAACGTCCTGACTTTC,CARGFGANVLTF,TRBJ2-6,-,TRBV21-1,-
TGTGCCAGCAGCAAGACCAGGGGGCCCCTTAAAACTAACTATGGCTACACCTTC,CASSKTRGPLKTNYGYTF,TRBJ1-2,once,TRBV7-6,TRBD1
TGTGCCAGCAGCCAAGATCTGCGGGACGAGCAGTACTTC,CASSQDLRDEQYF,TRBJ2-7,-,TRBV14,-
TGTGCCAGCAGCCTACCTCCGGGACAGGCTGGAAACACCATATATTTT,CASSLPPGQAGNTIYF,TRBJ1-3,-,TRBV7-9,TRBD1
TGTGCCAGCTCACATGCATCGGGACTAGCGAATGAGCAGTTCTTC,CASSHASGLANEQFF,TRBJ2-1,-,TRBV18,TRBD2
TGTGCCAGCCGAGGGCGGGAGAGGGAGACCCAGTACTTC,CASRGRERETQYF,TRBJ2-5,-,TRBV11-2,TRBD2
TGTGCCAGCAGTTGGTGGGGTGAGCAGTTCTTC,CASSWWGEQFF,TRBJ2-1,-,TRBV28,-
TGTGCCAGTAGTAATTTGGGGGCCTCACCCCTCCACTTT,CASSNLGASPLHF,TRBJ1-6,-,TRBV19,-
TGTGCCACCAGCAGAGGGGCGGGGGCGGACACTGAAGCTTTCTTT,CATSRGAGADTEAFF,TRBJ1-1,-,TRBV15,-
TGTGCCAGCAGCGTAGCGGGAGGCGGCGAGCAGTACTTC,CASSVAGGGEQYF,TRBJ2-7,-,TRBV9,TRBD2
TGTGCCAGCAGCCTAGGCGGCGGTCTCTCCTACGAGCAGTACTTC,CASSLGGGLSYEQYF,TRBJ2-7,-,TRBV7-3,-
TGTGCCAGCAGTACCCCACGGAGCAATCAGCCCCAGCATTTT,CASSTPRSNQPQHF,TRBJ1-5,-,TRBV28,-
TGTGCCAGCAGTAAGGGGCAGGGTGGGCAAGAGACCCAGTACTTC,CASSKGQGGQETQYF,TRBJ2-5,-,TRBV5-4,-
TGCGCCAGCAGCCAAGATCCCCCTCTAGCGGGAGCCTTCTACGAGCAGTACTTC,CASSQDPPLAGAFYEQYF,TRBJ2-7,once,TRBV4-1,TRBD2
TGCAGCGTTCCCCAGGGTTCGAACTATGGCTACACCTTC,CSVPQGSNYGYTF,TRBJ1-2,-,TRBV29-1,-
TGTGCCAGCAGCTTAGGGCCAGCGGGAGGGGTGAACACCGGGGAGCTGTTTTTT,CASSLGPAGGVNTGELFF,TRBJ2-2,-,TRBV7-3,TRBD2
TGTGCCAGCAGCTTAGTTACCAGCGCCCACGAGCAGTACTTC,CASSLVTSAHEQYF,TRBJ2-7,-,TRBV7-2,-